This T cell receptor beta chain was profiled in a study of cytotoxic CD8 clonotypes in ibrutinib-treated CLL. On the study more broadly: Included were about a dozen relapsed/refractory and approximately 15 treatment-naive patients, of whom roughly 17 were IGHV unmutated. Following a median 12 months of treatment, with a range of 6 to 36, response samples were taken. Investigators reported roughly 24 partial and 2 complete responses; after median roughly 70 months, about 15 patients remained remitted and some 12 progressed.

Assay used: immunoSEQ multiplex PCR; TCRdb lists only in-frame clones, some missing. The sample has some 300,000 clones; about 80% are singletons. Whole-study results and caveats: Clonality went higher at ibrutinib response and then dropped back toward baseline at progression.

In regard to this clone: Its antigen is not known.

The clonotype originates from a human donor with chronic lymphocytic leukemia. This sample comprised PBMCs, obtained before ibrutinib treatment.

This CDR3 reads CASSQPPNQPQHF. CDR3 DNA sequence: TGCGCCAGCAGTCAACCTCCCAATCAGCCCCAGCATTTT. This sequence joins TRBV23-1 and TRBJ1-5; D is uncertain. TRBV23-1 is an open reading frame whose function is uncertain. Trimming stripped 2 bases from V and 3 bases from J, with 5 bases between. The length of the CDR3 is 13 residues.